This entry lists 16 T cell receptor beta chains sequenced from one sample in a study of CD8 T cells in ankylosing spondylitis. Using its own MiXCR run on the 5' RACE reads, TCRdb lists one record per CDR3 protein. This sample has about 130,000 distinct CDR3 sequences, with 7% found just once. Sequenced: blood, either unsorted or a sorted T cell fraction (not recorded which). Receptors were obtained from a male donor with ankylosing spondylitis or in good health (not recorded which).

This clonotype was counted ten times or more. The chain employs TRBV12-3 or TRBV12-4 and TRBJ1-1; D possibly corresponds to TRBD1 (5 bases). The ends were cut back, 8 bases at V and 1 base at J, with 11 bases in the middle. The CDR3 sequence is 13 residues long. CDR3 DNA sequence: TGTGCCAGCTTGGGTACAGGGAACACTGAAGCTTTCTTT. As protein: CASLGTGNTEAFF.

This clonotype was picked up many times. The gene calls are TRBV5-1 and TRBJ2-1; D remains ambiguous. Trimming took off 5 bases at V and 3 bases at J, with 12 bases between the two ends. The CDR3 totals 14 residues. Germline V gives CDR1 SGHRS, CDR2 YFSETQ. The CDR3 DNA reads TGCGCCAGCAGAACTGACGGAAACTACAATGAGCAGTTCTTC. Residues: CASRTDGNYNEQFF.

This clonotype was detected many times. The V gene is TRBV5-1, the J gene TRBJ2-2, with D maybe TRBD1 (6 bases). This CDR3 is 15 amino acids long. Germline-derived CDR1 and CDR2 are SGHRS and YFSETQ. V lost 4 bases, J lost 1 base, and 11 bases lay in between. DNA of the CDR3: TGCGCCAGCAGCCCCCAGACAGGGAACACCGGGGAGCTGTTTTTT. This gives the protein CASSPQTGNTGELFF.

This clonotype occurred many times. V is TRBV7-8 and J is TRBJ2-7; D might be TRBD1 or TRBD2, each matching 5 bases. Per germline, CDR1 SGHVS and CDR2 FQNEAQ. This CDR3 has 13 amino acids. Trimming removed 5 bases from V and 3 bases from J, with 11 bases in between. The CDR3 nucleotides are TGTGCCAGCAGCCGGGACGGAGACTACGAGCAGTACTTC. Its translation: CASSRDGDYEQYF.

This clonotype was recorded at least ten times. CDR3 amino acids: CASSFTYEQYF. For the CDR3, the DNA is TGTGCCAGCAGCTTTACCTACGAGCAGTACTTC. This chain joins TRBV5-6 and TRBJ2-7; D uncertain. The CDR3 extends over 11 amino acids. Germline CDR1 is SGHDT and CDR2 is YYEEEE. Trimming stripped 2 bases from V and 2 bases from J, with 2 bases between.

The table lists this clonotype with a few counts. With a much larger clone just one base away, this may be a read error. The chain uses TRBV5-6 and TRBJ1-6; the D is unclear. The CDR3 spans 17 residues. Germline V gene sequence: CDR1 SGHDT, CDR2 YYEEEE. CDR3 DNA sequence: TGTGCCAGCAGCTCCGTGAATTCCCTCCAAATTAATTCACCCCTCCTCTTT. Amino acid sequence: CASSSVNSLQINSPLLF.

This clonotype was detected ten times or more. The chain recombines TRBV12-3 or TRBV12-4 with TRBJ2-1, with a weak D call TRBD1 (5 bases). CDR3 length: 14 residues. The V end was cut by 7 bases, the J end by 4 bases, with 14 bases between. CDR3: CASTLGAGYNEQFF. The CDR3 DNA reads TGTGCCAGCACCCTAGGGGCCGGTTACAATGAGCAGTTCTTC.

The chain has TRBV4-2 and TRBJ1-3, with no clear D. Germline-derived CDR1 and CDR2 are LGHNA and YNFKEQ. Trimming took 10 bases from V and 0 from J, leaving 16 bases between them. The CDR3 is 15 amino acids. CDR3 in DNA: TGTGCCATGGGCCCCGGGCCCCTCTCTGGAAACACCATATATTTT. Protein sequence: CAMGPGPLSGNTIYF.

This clonotype was seen at least ten times. This chain connects TRBV20-1 to TRBJ2-5; D perhaps matches TRBD2 (5 bases). The germline CDR1 and CDR2 sequences are DFQATT and SNEGSKA (reference sequence). The ends were cut back, 4 bases at V and 1 base at J, with 16 bases in the middle. CDR3 length: 15 amino acids. CDR3 in amino acids: CSAMDLAGLQETQYF. CDR3 sequence (DNA): TGCAGTGCTATGGATTTAGCAGGACTCCAAGAGACCCAGTACTTC.

The chain is built from TRBV20-1 and TRBJ2-5, with 10 bases fitting TRBD2. Germline values: CDR1 DFQATT, CDR2 SNEGSKA (reference sequence). V shed 0 bases, J shed 4 bases, and the junction held 5 bases outside the gene matches. The length of the CDR3 is 15 residues. The CDR3 here is CSARDLAGVTETQYF. The CDR3 DNA reads as TGCAGTGCTAGAGATCTAGCGGGAGTTACAGAGACCCAGTACTTC.

This clonotype was seen at least ten times. The chain has TRBV6-2 or TRBV6-3 and TRBJ2-1, with D perhaps TRBD1 (5 bases). The CDR3 runs 15 residues. Trimming left V 7 bases short and J 1 base short, with 14 bases between. Looked up from germline, CDR1 is MNHEY and CDR2 is SVGEGT. CDR3 loop: CASTGLGVSYNEQFF. The CDR3 nucleotides read TGTGCCAGCACCGGGCTAGGGGTATCCTACAATGAGCAGTTCTTC.

This clonotype occurred many times. The chain carries TRBV20-1 and TRBJ1-1, with 7 bases aligning to TRBD1. The CDR3 extends over 15 amino acids. V trimming: 6 bases; J trimming: 6 bases; junction bases outside the gene matches: 16. Germline CDR1 and CDR2: DFQATT and SNEGSKA (reference sequence). CDR3 nucleotides: TGCAGTGCATCGACAGGGCTCGAGGGGAAGTCTGAAGCTTTCTTT. This gives the protein CSASTGLEGKSEAFF.

The table lists this clonotype with many counts. The chain uses TRBV27 and TRBJ2-7; TRBD2 agrees at 8 bases. Germline CDR1 reads MNHEY; CDR2 reads SMNVEV (reference sequence). With 5 bases clipped from V and 3 bases from J, the junction kept 12 bases outside the gene matches. This CDR3 has 16 residues. The CDR3 loop reads CASSELAAPKYYEQYF. In DNA, the CDR3 is TGTGCCAGCAGTGAACTAGCGGCTCCCAAATACTACGAGCAGTACTTC.

This clonotype was picked up many times. J is TRBJ2-7 and V is TRBV5-4; 7 bases align to TRBD2. The CDR3 totals 15 residues. With 4 bases clipped from V and 2 bases from J, the junction kept 9 bases outside the gene matches. Germline assignment: CDR1 SGHNT and CDR2 YYREEE (reference sequence). CDR3 DNA sequence: TGTGCCAGCAGCCGGGGGGAGCACCAAGCCTACGAGCAGTACTTC. Its translation: CASSRGEHQAYEQYF.

At least ten counts were recorded for this clonotype. This chain joins TRBV20-1 and TRBJ2-7; D tentatively reads TRBD1 or TRBD2 (5 bases each). V was pared by 0 bases and J by 3 bases, with 15 bases between. This CDR3 contains 15 residues. The germline CDR1 and CDR2 sequences are DFQATT and SNEGSKA (reference sequence). This CDR3 is CSARDPGRNYYEQYF. CDR3 coding DNA: TGCAGTGCTAGAGACCCGGGACGGAATTACTACGAGCAGTACTTC.

This clonotype was recorded at least ten times. The CDR3 loop reads CASRGKGGLYNEQFF. CDR3 bases: TGTGCCAGCAGGGGTAAGGGGGGGCTTTACAATGAGCAGTTCTTC. The V gene is TRBV6-2 or TRBV6-3, the J gene TRBJ2-1; possibly TRBD2 for D (7 bases). Germline assignment: CDR1 MNHEY and CDR2 SVGEGT. The CDR3 covers 15 residues. The V gene lost 6 bases and the J gene lost 4 bases, with 16 bases spanning the gap.